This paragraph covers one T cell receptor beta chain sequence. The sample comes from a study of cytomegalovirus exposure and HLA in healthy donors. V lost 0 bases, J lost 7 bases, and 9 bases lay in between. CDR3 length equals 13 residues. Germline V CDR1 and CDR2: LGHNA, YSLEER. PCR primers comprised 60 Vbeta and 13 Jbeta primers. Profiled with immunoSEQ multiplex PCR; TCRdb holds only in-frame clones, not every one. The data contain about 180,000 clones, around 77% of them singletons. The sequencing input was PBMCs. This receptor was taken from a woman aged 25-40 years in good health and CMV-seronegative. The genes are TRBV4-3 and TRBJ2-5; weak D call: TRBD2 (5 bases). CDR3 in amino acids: CASSQEDGVTQYF. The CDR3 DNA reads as TGCGCCAGCAGCCAAGAGGACGGGGTGACCCAGTACTTC.